This record concerns one TCR beta chain sequence. Antigen: not known. These data come from a study of CD8+CD57+ T cells in acquired aplastic anemia. In the study overall: DNA from sorted CD4+ and CD8+ cells averaged around 3 ug.

The CDR3 runs to 15 residues. V was pared by 5 bases and J by 2 bases, with 12 bases between. All patients picked for sequencing had shown, by flow cytometry, an expansion of CD8+CD57+ cells. Profiling that covered TCR beta VDJ and CDR3 relied on genomic DNA as its template. TCRdb ran MiXCR on the reads and lists one entry per CDR3 protein. The sample holds some 180,000 distinct CDR3 sequences, about 60% seen once. Study-wide findings and caveats: The number of CD8+ CDR3 sequences shared by patients and controls was approximately 31.

This clonotype was sampled from a human donor with aplastic anemia. The chain recombines TRBV12-3 or TRBV12-4 with TRBJ2-2; D is possibly TRBD1 or TRBD2 (5 bases each). The sample taken for sequencing was sorted CD4+, CD8+, or CD8+CD57+ T cells (not recorded which) from PBMCs. The CDR3 nucleotides read TGTGCCAGCAGTGGGACGGACGGAAACACCGGGGAGCTGTTTTTT. Protein: CASSGTDGNTGELFF.